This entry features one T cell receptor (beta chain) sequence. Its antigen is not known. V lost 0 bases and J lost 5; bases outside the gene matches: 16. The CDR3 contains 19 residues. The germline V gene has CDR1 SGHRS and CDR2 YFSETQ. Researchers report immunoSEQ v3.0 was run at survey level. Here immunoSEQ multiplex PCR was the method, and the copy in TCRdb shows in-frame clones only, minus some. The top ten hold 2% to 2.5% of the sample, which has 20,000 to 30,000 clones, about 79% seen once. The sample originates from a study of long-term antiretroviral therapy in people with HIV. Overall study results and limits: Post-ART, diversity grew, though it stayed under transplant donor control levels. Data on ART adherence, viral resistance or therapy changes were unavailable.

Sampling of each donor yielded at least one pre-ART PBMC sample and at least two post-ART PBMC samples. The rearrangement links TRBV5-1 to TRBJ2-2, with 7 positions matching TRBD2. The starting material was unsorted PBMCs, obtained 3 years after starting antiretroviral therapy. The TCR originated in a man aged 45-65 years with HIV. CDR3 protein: CASSLVSPSEREWTGELFF. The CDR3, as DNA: TGCGCCAGCAGCTTGGTTTCCCCAAGTGAGCGGGAATGGACCGGGGAGCTGTTTTTT.